What follows are 29 T cell receptor beta chains derived from one specimen sequenced in a study of blood T cells in healthy people across ages. The authors ran a second PCR of roughly 6 to 12 cycles using a sample-barcoded 5' primer and a J-beta primer mix. TCRdb reanalysed the 5' RACE reads using MiXCR and keeps one entry per CDR3 protein. This sample has around 1,600,000 distinct CDR3 sequences, with roughly 43% found just once. Sequenced: blood. These receptors all come from a woman aged 18-35 years in good health.

This clonotype showed up many times. The J gene is TRBJ1-2, the V gene TRBV29-1; 11 bases line up with TRBD1. The CDR3 is 14 amino acids. Trimming at V came to 1 base and at J to 5 bases, leaving 3 bases not matched to a gene. The germline CDR1 and CDR2 sequences are SQVTM and ANQGSEA. The CDR3 loop reads CSVEGGTGGYGYTF. CDR3 nucleotide sequence: TGCAGCGTTGAAGGAGGGACAGGGGGATATGGCTACACCTTC.

This clonotype was counted once. Since a much larger clone is just one base distant, this may be a read error. The V gene is TRBV20-1, the J gene TRBJ1-5; D might be TRBD1 (5 bases). The CDR3 extends over 13 amino acids. CDR1 DFQATT and CDR2 SNEGSKA come from the germline V gene (reference sequence). With 0 bases removed from V and 5 bases from J, the gap between germline ends came to 8 bases. CDR3 protein: CSARDRGYQPQHF. Here the CDR3 DNA reads TGCAGTGCTAGAGATCGGGGGTATCAGCCCCAGCATTTT.

This sequence joins TRBV10-3 and TRBJ2-1, with TRBD2 matching over 11 bases. This CDR3 comprises 21 residues. After removal of 3 bases from V and 0 bases from J, the junction contained 16 bases not matched to a gene. The germline gives CDR1 ENHRY, CDR2 SYGVKD. The CDR3 spells CAISDPAPSGRLAISYNEQFF. The CDR3 coding sequence is TGTGCCATCAGTGACCCTGCCCCTAGCGGGAGGCTCGCGATCTCCTACAATGAGCAGTTCTTC.

This CDR3 reads CASSLGPHGTDTQYF. The CDR3, as DNA: TGTGCCAGCAGCTTAGGGCCCCACGGCACAGATACGCAGTATTTT. The chain joins TRBV11-2 to TRBJ2-3; no clear D gene. This CDR3 contains 15 residues. Germline V lookup: CDR1 SGHAT, CDR2 FQNNGV. The V end was cut by 1 base, the J end by 1 base, with 9 bases between.

The chain recombines TRBV20-1 with TRBJ2-7; 7 nucleotides match TRBD1. The CDR3 is 12 residues long. The germline V gene encodes CDR1 DFQATT and CDR2 SNEGSKA (reference sequence). Trimming took 5 bases from V and 2 from J; bases not matched to a gene: 3. The CDR3: CSARDSAYEQYF. CDR3 DNA sequence: TGCAGTGCTCGGGACAGCGCCTACGAGCAGTACTTC.

This clonotype has just a few counts. The chain is built from TRBV5-1 and TRBJ2-4; weak D call: TRBD1 (6 bases). Trimming removed 4 bases at V and 0 bases at J, with 14 bases between. Germline loops: CDR1 SGHRS, CDR2 YFSETQ. The CDR3 is made up of 16 amino acids. The CDR3 is CASSASGDSAKNIQYF. The CDR3 nucleotides read TGCGCCAGCAGCGCATCAGGGGATTCAGCCAAAAACATTCAGTACTTC.

V and J are TRBV20-1 and TRBJ1-6; 7 bases align to TRBD1. The germline CDR1 and CDR2 sequences are DFQATT and SNEGSKA (reference sequence). This CDR3 contains 13 residues. After removal of 5 bases from V and 7 bases from J, the junction contained 5 bases not matched to a gene. In nucleotides, the CDR3 is TGCAGTGCTTTCCGGGACAGAAATTCACCCCTCCACTTT. Its translation is CSAFRDRNSPLHF.

The J gene is TRBJ2-7, the V gene TRBV20-1, with TRBD1 identical over 7 bases. V was pared by 3 bases and J by 1 base, with 6 bases of the junction left unmatched. The CDR3 runs 14 residues. In germline, CDR1 is DFQATT, CDR2 SNEGSKA (reference sequence). CDR3 protein: CSASSTGTSYEQYF. CDR3 in DNA: TGCAGTGCTAGTTCGACAGGGACGTCCTACGAGCAGTACTTC.

The V gene is TRBV29-1, the J gene TRBJ1-1; possibly TRBD1 for D (6 bases). Trimming stripped 3 bases from V and 10 bases from J, with 12 bases between. The CDR3 loop spans 11 amino acids. Germline CDR1 SQVTM, CDR2 ANQGSEA. The DNA for the CDR3 is TGCAGCGTTGAGAGGGGGATAGTAGCTTTCTTT. Encoded protein: CSVERGIVAFF.

V is TRBV20-1 and J is TRBJ2-1; 10 bases align to TRBD1. The CDR3 contains 19 residues. V lost 6 bases to trimming and J lost 6 bases; unmatched junction nucleotides: 23. Germline V gives CDR1 DFQATT, CDR2 SNEGSKA (reference sequence). CDR3 residues: CSALTPSAGTGVKGNEQFF. The DNA for the CDR3 is TGCAGTGCCCTGACGCCCTCTGCCGGGACAGGGGTCAAGGGCAATGAGCAGTTCTTC.

This clonotype occurred a few times. V and J are TRBV27 and TRBJ2-7; D is unresolved. The CDR3 covers 13 residues. CDR1 and CDR2 from the germline V gene are MNHEY and SMNVEV (reference sequence). Trimming stripped 4 bases from V and 4 bases from J, with 11 bases between. CDR3 residues: CASSSTGKYEQYF. For the CDR3, the DNA is TGTGCCAGCAGTTCCACGGGTAAATACGAGCAGTACTTC.

This chain uses TRBV12-5 with TRBJ2-1; D is perhaps TRBD1 or TRBD2 (5 bases each). With the DNA end fitting TRBJ2-7 better, the J assignment may be wrong. The V gene's germline CDR1 is LGHNT and CDR2 FRNRAP. The CDR3 consists of 15 residues. The CDR3 reads CASGIGTSTYNEQYF. DNA of the CDR3: TGTGCTAGTGGTATAGGGACGTCGACCTACAATGAGCAGTACTTC.

The chain is built from TRBV4-3 and TRBJ2-5, with D perhaps matching TRBD2 (5 bases). The closer fit of TRBJ2-7 to the DNA end suggests the J call may be wrong. CDR1 is LGHNA, CDR2 YSLEER, per germline. The CDR3 runs to 13 residues. CDR3 loop: CASSHLAFAEQYF. The CDR3 bases are TGCGCCAGCAGCCACTTAGCGTTCGCCGAGCAGTACTTC.

This clonotype showed up many times. The rearrangement links TRBV3-1 to TRBJ2-3; possibly TRBD2 for D (6 bases). Germline CDR1 LGHDT, CDR2 YNNKEL (reference sequence). The length of the CDR3 is 11 residues. Trimming removed 4 bases from V and 8 bases from J, with 7 bases in between. DNA for the CDR3: TGTGCCAGCAGCCCCGGGGGTACGCAGTATTTT. Translation gives CASSPGGTQYF.

This clonotype was detected many times. CDR3 amino acids: CASSSRDREADTQYF. The DNA for the CDR3 is TGCGCCAGCAGCTCCCGGGACAGGGAGGCAGATACGCAGTATTTT. The chain couples TRBV5-1 to TRBJ2-3, with 9 bases matching TRBD1. Germline lookup yields CDR1 SGHRS and CDR2 YFSETQ. The CDR3 is 15 residues long. V shed 3 bases and J 4 bases; nucleotides not matched to a gene: 6.

The chain is built from TRBV7-6 and TRBJ2-1, with TRBD1 matching over 9 bases. The CDR3 has 15 residues. The germline V gene has CDR1 SGHVS and CDR2 FNYEAQ. J lost 8 bases, V lost 1 base, and 6 bases had no gene match. The CDR3 is CASSLGGTGFYEQFF. CDR3 DNA sequence: TGTGCCAGCAGCTTAGGTGGGACAGGGTTTTATGAGCAGTTCTTC.

The chain is built from TRBV4-3 and TRBJ2-1, with 8 bases lining up with TRBD2. CDR3 length: 16 residues. Unmatched junction bases numbered 8, after V lost 0 bases and J lost 7 bases. The germline gives CDR1 LGHNA, CDR2 YSLEER. For the CDR3, the DNA is TGCGCCAGCAGCCAAGACGCCGGGAGGGCCTGGAATGAGCAGTTCTTC. Amino acids: CASSQDAGRAWNEQFF.

This clonotype was observed a few times. The J gene is TRBJ2-1, the V gene TRBV4-3; TRBD2 matches 8 bases. The germline gives CDR1 LGHNA, CDR2 YSLEER. The CDR3 loop spans 17 amino acids. After removal of 0 bases from V and 2 bases from J, the junction contained 6 bases not matched to a gene. Written as DNA, the CDR3 is TGCGCCAGCAGCCAAGAAGGTAGCGGGATCCCCTACAATGAGCAGTTCTTC. Amino acid sequence: CASSQEGSGIPYNEQFF.

In its sample, this clonotype was seen a few times. The chain carries TRBV12-3 or TRBV12-4 and TRBJ2-4; D gene unclear. CDR3 length: 14 residues. The germline V and J ends were trimmed by 6 bases and 10 bases, with 19 bases remaining between them. DNA of the CDR3: TGTGCCAGCAGAGCCGATGACGGACCGCATATTCAGTACTTC. Protein: CASRADDGPHIQYF.

This chain connects TRBV20-1 to TRBJ2-5; maybe TRBD1 (6 bases). The CDR3 length is 14 residues. Germline V gene data show CDR1 as DFQATT and CDR2 as SNEGSKA (reference sequence). The V end was cut by 0 bases, the J end by 4 bases, with 12 bases between. The CDR3 DNA reads TGCAGTGCTAGAGATCTCCGGGACATAGAGACCCAGTACTTC. Its protein is CSARDLRDIETQYF.

This rearrangement joins TRBV7-9 to TRBJ1-5, with a weak D call TRBD1 (6 bases). The V end was cut by 1 base, the J end by 1 base, with 14 bases between. The CDR3 has 17 amino acids. Germline V gene data show CDR1 as SEHNR and CDR2 as FQNEAQ (reference sequence). The CDR3: CASSLVGAGESNQPQHF. As DNA, the CDR3 is TGTGCCAGCAGCTTAGTCGGGGCAGGGGAAAGCAATCAGCCCCAGCATTTT.

V and J are TRBV29-1 and TRBJ1-4; D ambiguous. Trimming cost V 5 bases and J 5 bases, with 12 bases left between them. Per germline, CDR1 SQVTM and CDR2 ANQGSEA. This CDR3 region has 13 residues. The CDR3 here is CSVKGTLNEKLFF. CDR3 DNA: TGCAGCGTTAAAGGAACCTTGAATGAAAAACTGTTTTTT.

The CDR3 sequence: CAISGSDRGGELFF. In DNA form, the CDR3 reads TGTGCCATCAGTGGTAGCGACAGGGGCGGCGAGCTGTTTTTT. The chain links TRBV10-3 to TRBJ2-2; TRBD1 aligns across 8 bases. The CDR3 covers 14 residues. V lost 4 bases and J lost 11; bases outside the gene matches: 9. Germline CDR1 ENHRY, CDR2 SYGVKD.

The chain has TRBV6-6 and TRBJ1-2; 9 nucleotides agree with TRBD1. This CDR3 is 15 amino acids long. V lost 3 bases to trimming and J lost 7 bases; unmatched junction nucleotides: 9. Germline values: CDR1 MNHNY, CDR2 SVGAGI (reference sequence). The CDR3 DNA reads TGTGCCAGCAGTTATGGGACAGGGCTTTCAGGTGGCTACACCTTC. Its protein is CASSYGTGLSGGYTF.

The chain has TRBV7-8 and TRBJ2-1; D tentatively reads TRBD1 or TRBD2 (6 bases each). The V gene's germline CDR1 is SGHVS and CDR2 FQNEAQ. V lost 6 bases and J lost 8, with 23 bases in between. This CDR3 is 16 amino acids long. CDR3 nucleotides: TGTGCCAGCAGACGAGTTGTGGGGGGCCGGAGGGATGAGCAGTTCTTC. Its protein is CASRRVVGGRRDEQFF.

This clonotype occurred a few times. CDR3 nucleotides: TGTGCCAGCAGCTTAGAGCGGGGAATTGGCAAAAACATTCAGTACTTC. It encodes CASSLERGIGKNIQYF. The chain employs TRBV7-2 and TRBJ2-4; the match to TRBD2 covers 7 bases. V gave up 1 base and J gave up 3 bases; unmatched junction bases: 6. The CDR3 spans 16 residues. Germline CDR1 and CDR2: SGHTA and FQGNSA.

This clonotype appeared a few times. J is TRBJ2-1 and V is TRBV5-1; D remains unclear. Trimming cost V 0 bases and J 7 bases, with 8 bases left between them. The CDR3 length is 13 residues. Per the germline V gene, CDR1 is SGHRS and CDR2 is YFSETQ. CDR3 in amino acids: CASSLVAANEQFF. CDR3 nucleotides: TGCGCCAGCAGCTTGGTGGCAGCGAATGAGCAGTTCTTC.

This chain joins TRBV10-3 and TRBJ1-1; tentative D call: TRBD1 (6 bases). V lost 3 bases and J 5 bases, leaving 13 bases between the germline ends. Germline assignment: CDR1 ENHRY and CDR2 SYGVKD. The CDR3 is 14 amino acids. The CDR3 sequence: CAISEKGVPTEAFF. In DNA form, the CDR3 reads TGTGCCATCAGTGAAAAGGGGGTCCCGACTGAAGCTTTCTTT.

The rearrangement links TRBV20-1 to TRBJ1-5; D is unresolved. In germline, CDR1 is DFQATT, CDR2 SNEGSKA (reference sequence). The CDR3 extends over 13 amino acids. V was shortened by 2 bases and J by 4 bases, with 9 bases between the two germline ends. CDR3 loop: CSARNTGNQPQHF. The CDR3 nucleotides read TGCAGTGCTAGAAACACGGGGAATCAGCCCCAGCATTTT.